The TCR beta chain under discussion was sequenced for a study of Graves' ophthalmopathy and Graves' hyperthyroidism. Overall study findings and caveats: Clonotypes were expanded in thyroid at above 0.001 frequency, and most also appeared in blood. Ophthalmopathy cases were distinguished from stable hyperthyroidism by a 13-signature model, reaching roughly 90% sensitivity and around 83% specificity.

This CDR3 has 17 residues. V gave up 5 bases and J gave up 0 bases; unmatched junction bases: 7. Germline loops: CDR1 SGHVS, CDR2 FQNEAQ. A word on this clonotype: What it binds is not known.

Amplification from RNA transcripts yielded the TCR beta CDR3 regions. Second-round multiplex PCR came after first-round RT-PCR with HTBI primers. TCRdb recomputed calls from the multiplex PCR reads with MiXCR, one row per CDR3 protein. This repertoire shows tens of thousands of distinct CDR3 sequences, roughly 50% found once; its top ten account for roughly 26%. PBMCs had their origin in fresh peripheral blood (more than 9.5 ml). Sequencing was done on a sample of peripheral blood. The V and J genes are TRBV7-8 and TRBJ2-6, with TRBD1 matching over 7 bases. The TCR was taken from an adult woman with stable Graves' hyperthyroidism. CDR3 bases: TGTGCCAGCAGCCCGCAGGGGGTGCTCTCTGGGGCCAACGTCCTGACTTTC. Translating it yields CASSPQGVLSGANVLTF.